The 27 T cell receptor beta chains listed next were all sequenced from one sample in a study of blood T cell repertoires in COVID-19. Repertoires were generated with immunoSEQ multiplex PCR, while TCRdb's copy carries only in-frame clones and drops some. There are around 200,000 clones in the sample; roughly nine tenths occur only once, and about 1% lies in the top ten. The source material was peripheral blood. These receptors all stem from a man aged 25 to 40 with acute or convalescent COVID-19.

The chain has TRBV30 and TRBJ2-3; TRBD2 matches 9 bases. Germline CDR1 and CDR2: GTSNPN and SVGIG (reference sequence). With 5 bases clipped from V and 5 bases from J, the junction kept 8 bases outside the gene matches. The CDR3 runs to 14 residues. This chain's CDR3 is CAWSGGGALDTQYF. As DNA, the CDR3 is TGTGCCTGGTCCGGCGGGGGGGCATTAGATACGCAGTATTTT. The whole variable domain, remainder taken from reference TRBV30 and TRBJ2-3, is SQTIHQWPATLVQPVGSPLSLECTVEGTSNPNLYWYRQAAGRGLQLLFYSVGIGQISSEVPQNLSASRPQDRQFILSSKKLLLSDSGFYLCAWSGGGALDTQYFGPGTRLTVL.

A few counts support this clone. The V call is TRBV14, the J call TRBJ1-2; D not resolved. The germline V gene has CDR1 SGHDN and CDR2 FVKESK. This CDR3 is 13 amino acids long. V was cut by 1 base and J by 5 bases, with 8 bases left in between. CDR3 bases: TGTGCCAGCAGCCAAGGGAGGGTTTATGGCTACACCTTC. Protein product: CASSQGRVYGYTF.

The chain combines TRBV6-5 with TRBJ1-5; the match to TRBD1 covers 8 bases. Trimming at V came to 6 bases and at J to 6 bases, leaving 4 bases not matched to a gene. Germline CDR1 reads MNHEY; CDR2 reads SVGAGI. This CDR3 has 13 residues. The CDR3 region is CASSRTGIQPQHF. The CDR3 region has the DNA TGTGCCAGCAGCAGGACAGGGATTCAGCCCCAGCATTTT.

This chain links TRBV19 with TRBJ1-4; no reliable D call. Germline V gene lookup returns CDR1 LNHDA and CDR2 SQIVND (reference sequence). V dropped 8 bases and J dropped 4 bases, with 14 bases sitting between them. This CDR3 is 14 amino acids long. The CDR3 reads CASRVDTRNEKLFF. As DNA, the CDR3 is TGTGCCAGTCGGGTTGATACCCGTAATGAAAAACTGTTTTTT.

CDR3 loop: CATSPGLAGGNEQFF. CDR3 sequence (DNA): TGTGCCACCAGTCCGGGACTAGCGGGAGGTAATGAGCAGTTCTTC. The chain couples TRBV15 to TRBJ2-1; 15 positions match TRBD2. The germline V gene encodes CDR1 LNHNV and CDR2 YYDKDF (reference sequence). The CDR3 covers 15 residues. V trimming: 6 bases; J trimming: 7 bases; junction bases outside the gene matches: 4.

This CDR3 reads CASSTYGDGYTF. The CDR3 DNA follows: TGTGCCAGCAGTACCTACGGGGATGGCTACACCTTC. The rearrangement joins TRBV6-5 to TRBJ1-2; D not certain. Deletions cut 5 bases from V and 6 bases from J, with 10 bases between. The CDR3 sequence is 12 residues long. The germline V gene encodes CDR1 MNHEY and CDR2 SVGAGI.

This chain connects TRBV5-1 to TRBJ2-1; D remains ambiguous. V was cut by 1 base and J by 4 bases, with 12 bases left in between. CDR1 SGHRS and CDR2 YFSETQ come from the germline V gene. The CDR3 runs 15 residues. The CDR3 DNA reads as TGCGCCAGCAGCTTGCAGGTCGGTGTATACAATGAGCAGTTCTTC. It is translated as CASSLQVGVYNEQFF.

This clone was seen a few times. The chain combines TRBV5-4 with TRBJ1-2, with D unclear. The V end lost 4 bases, the J end lost 5 bases, and 12 bases lay between the germline ends. This CDR3 contains 13 residues. Germline V gives CDR1 SGHNT, CDR2 YYREEE (reference sequence). CDR3 in amino acids: CASSPGREYGYTF. The CDR3 nucleotides read TGTGCCAGCAGCCCGGGGAGGGAATATGGCTACACCTTC. Complete variable domain (other parts from reference TRBV5-4 and TRBJ1-2): ETGVTQSPTHLIKTRGQQVTLRCSSQSGHNTVSWYQQALGQGPQFIFQYYREEENGRGNFPPRFSGLQFPNYSSELNVNALELDDSALYLCASSPGREYGYTFGSGTRLTVV.

The CDR3, as DNA: TGTGCCAGTAGATTCGGACACCACACTGAAGCTTTCTTT. Residues: CASRFGHHTEAFF. The gene calls are TRBV19 and TRBJ1-1; perhaps TRBD1 as D (5 bases). V was cut by 6 bases and J by 3 bases, with 11 bases left in between. The CDR3 length is 13 residues. CDR1 and CDR2 from the germline V gene are LNHDA and SQIVND (reference sequence).

CDR3 loop: CASSFLGAVANTGELFF. The CDR3 nucleotides are TGTGCCAGCAGTTTTCTTGGGGCCGTCGCGAACACCGGGGAGCTGTTTTTT. The rearrangement joins TRBV27 to TRBJ2-2; the D gene is possibly TRBD1 (5 bases). Trimming stripped 3 bases from V and 0 bases from J, with 14 bases between. Germline CDR1 and CDR2: MNHEY and SMNVEV (reference sequence). The CDR3 is 17 residues long.

This chain uses TRBV6-5 with TRBJ2-1; 12 bases align to TRBD2. Germline CDR1 reads MNHEY; CDR2 reads SVGAGI. The J segment lost 6 bases and the V segment lost 7 bases, leaving 7 bases of the junction unmatched. The CDR3 loop spans 15 amino acids. In DNA, the CDR3 is TGTGCCAGCACCTTACTAGCGGGGGGTGCCAATGAGCAGTTCTTC. This translates into CASTLLAGGANEQFF.

The chain employs TRBV3-1 (or the pseudogene TRBV3-2) and TRBJ2-6; 10 bases agree with TRBD1. The V gene end was trimmed by 5 bases and the J gene end by 2 bases; junction bases not matched to a gene: 15. The CDR3 totals 20 residues. Germline lookup yields CDR1 LGHDT and CDR2 YNNKEL (reference sequence). CDR3 protein: CASSSRPGQGMAAGANVLTF. In DNA form, the CDR3 reads TGTGCCAGCAGCTCTCGACCGGGACAGGGGATGGCTGCTGGGGCCAACGTCCTGACTTTC.

The chain uses TRBV28 and TRBJ2-6; D is possibly TRBD2 (6 bases). V was trimmed by 6 bases and J by 2 bases, leaving 8 bases between them. CDR3 length: 14 amino acids. Germline V gene sequence: CDR1 MDHEN, CDR2 SYDVKM. CDR3 region: CASSGGAGANVLTF. CDR3 coding DNA: TGTGCCAGCAGCGGGGGTGCTGGGGCCAACGTCCTGACTTTC.

The J gene is TRBJ2-1, the V gene TRBV5-5; D is possibly TRBD1 (5 bases). The CDR3 is 15 amino acids. V lost 4 bases and J 6 bases, leaving 17 bases between the germline ends. The germline V gene has CDR1 SGHKS and CDR2 YYEKEE (reference sequence). The CDR3 DNA follows: TGTGCCAGCAGCACCCCGGGCCTTGGGGCCAATGAGCAGTTCTTC. Its protein is CASSTPGLGANEQFF.

This clone was detected only a few times. J is TRBJ1-3 and V is TRBV27; a possible D gene is TRBD1 (5 bases). The CDR3 spans 13 residues. V was trimmed by 5 bases and J by 4 bases, leaving 9 bases between them. CDR1 is MNHEY and CDR2 is SMNVEV in the germline V gene (reference sequence). The CDR3 loop reads CASSPNRGNTIYF. The CDR3 nucleotides read TGTGCCAGCAGTCCCAACAGGGGAAACACCATATATTTT.

This clone showed up just a few times. V and J are TRBV28 and TRBJ1-1, with 8 bases aligning to TRBD1. CDR1 is MDHEN, CDR2 SYDVKM, per germline. The J segment lost 7 bases and the V segment lost 6 bases, leaving 13 bases of the junction unmatched. This CDR3 has 15 amino acids. DNA for the CDR3: TGTGCCAGCAGCCCCAGGACAGGGACGGGCAATGAAGCTTTCTTT. Protein: CASSPRTGTGNEAFF. Supplemented by reference TRBV28 and TRBJ1-1, the full variable domain reads DVKVTQSSRYLVKRTGEKVFLECVQDMDHENMFWYRQDPGLGLRLIYFSYDVKMKEKGDIPEGYSVSREKKERFSLILESASTNQTSMYLCASSPRTGTGNEAFFGQGTRLTVV.

The chain couples TRBV30 to TRBJ1-5; D not certain. Trimming left V 0 bases short and J 3 bases short, with 6 bases between. This CDR3 comprises 13 residues. Looked up from germline, CDR1 is GTSNPN and CDR2 is SVGIG (reference sequence). This CDR3 is CAWSVRNNQPQHF. In DNA form, the CDR3 reads TGTGCCTGGAGTGTCAGGAACAATCAGCCCCAGCATTTT. Full variable domain (outside the CDR3, taken from reference TRBV30 and TRBJ1-5): SQTIHQWPATLVQPVGSPLSLECTVEGTSNPNLYWYRQAAGRGLQLLFYSVGIGQISSEVPQNLSASRPQDRQFILSSKKLLLSDSGFYLCAWSVRNNQPQHFGDGTRLSIL.

The V gene is TRBV5-1, the J gene TRBJ2-5; 8 bases align to TRBD1. The V gene's germline CDR1 is SGHRS and CDR2 YFSETQ. CDR3 size: 14 residues. Trimming removed 4 bases from V and 5 bases from J; junction bases left unmatched: 7. The CDR3 bases are TGCGCCAGCAGCCTACAGGGGGTGATGGAGACCCAGTACTTC. It translates to CASSLQGVMETQYF.

The chain couples TRBV5-1 to TRBJ2-7; TRBD2 matches at 10 bases. Germline V gene sequence: CDR1 SGHRS, CDR2 YFSETQ. The CDR3 is 14 residues long. J gave up 5 bases and V 4 bases, and 6 bases lay outside the gene matches. The DNA for the CDR3 is TGCGCCAGCAGCGTCAGCGGGAGGGGCCACGAGCAGTACTTC. Translating it yields CASSVSGRGHEQYF.

The rearrangement uses TRBV10-1 and TRBJ1-5; 12 nucleotides match TRBD1. CDR1 WNHNN and CDR2 SYGVQD come from the germline V gene (reference sequence). This CDR3 has 19 amino acids. V dropped 4 bases and J dropped 0; count of bases not matched to a gene: 10. CDR3 sequence (DNA): TGCGCCAGCAGTGCACATCGGGACAGGGGGCTGTATAGCAATCAGCCCCAGCATTTT. It codes for CASSAHRDRGLYSNQPQHF.

The chain's CDR3 is CATSRDRSGSRGYF. For the CDR3, the DNA is TGTGCCACCAGCAGAGATCGGAGCGGGAGCCGAGGGTATTTT. The gene calls are TRBV15 and TRBJ2-3; 8 nucleotides match TRBD2. This CDR3 contains 14 residues. V lost 0 bases, J lost 14 bases, and 10 bases stayed unmatched. Germline CDR1 LNHNV, CDR2 YYDKDF (reference sequence).

The chain combines TRBV6-6 with TRBJ1-6, with D perhaps TRBD1 (6 bases). The CDR3 has 16 residues. Trimming removed 7 bases from V and 10 bases from J, with 23 bases in between. CDR1 and CDR2 from the germline V gene are MNHNY and SVGAGI (reference sequence). The CDR3 is CASTTPPGGGESPLHF. Written as DNA, the CDR3 is TGTGCCAGCACCACCCCGCCTGGAGGGGGGGAATCACCCCTCCACTTT.

The chain uses TRBV19 and TRBJ1-4, with D maybe TRBD1 (6 bases). Germline V gene lookup returns CDR1 LNHDA and CDR2 SQIVND (reference sequence). The CDR3 contains 14 residues. V lost 6 bases, J lost 3 bases, and 11 bases lay in between. CDR3 in DNA: TGTGCCAGTAGGGACAGACAGCCTAATGAAAAACTGTTTTTT. Translation gives CASRDRQPNEKLFF. The whole variable domain, filled in from reference TRBV19 and TRBJ1-4, reads DGGITQSPKYLFRKEGQNVTLSCEQNLNHDAMYWYRQDPGQGLRLIYYSQIVNDFQKGDIAEGYSVSREKKESFPLTVTSAQKNPTAFYLCASRDRQPNEKLFFGSGTQLSVL.

As for this clone: Mismatch with germline at one junction end may stem from a read error. The V call is TRBV7-9, the J call TRBJ2-1; 7 bases align to TRBD1. Germline V gives CDR1 SEHNR, CDR2 FQNEAQ (reference sequence). CDR3 length: 16 amino acids. CDR3 amino acids: CASSRGTAGAYDEQFF. For the CDR3, the DNA is TGTGCCAGCAGCCGAGGGACAGCTGGGGCCTACGATGAGCAGTTCTTC.

This clone was observed a few times. The DNA of the CDR3 is TGTGCCAGCAGCGGCTGGACAGGGGAAAACCACGAGCAGTACTTC. The encoded protein is CASSGWTGENHEQYF. This chain links TRBV21-1 with TRBJ2-7; TRBD1 is taken as the D call from the table, unchecked against the DNA. TRBV21-1 is given as a pseudogene. The CDR3 covers 15 residues.

V is TRBV5-6 and J is TRBJ1-1; 7 bases are a match to TRBD1. The CDR3 has 16 amino acids. Germline V CDR1 and CDR2: SGHDT, YYEEEE. The ends lost 4 bases at V and 1 base at J; junction bases unmatched: 10. The CDR3: CASSVRMGQSNTEAFF. In nucleotides, the CDR3 is TGTGCCAGCAGCGTGAGAATGGGACAGTCGAACACTGAAGCTTTCTTT.

In its sample, this clone was seen once. V gene TRBV5-6 combines with J gene TRBJ2-7, with a possible D match to TRBD2 (5 bases). CDR3 length equals 16 residues. V lost 4 bases, J lost 4 bases, and 21 bases lay in between. Germline lookup yields CDR1 SGHDT and CDR2 YYEEEE. The CDR3 sequence is CASSETGGRRSYEQYF. Written as DNA, the CDR3 is TGTGCCAGCAGCGAAACGGGCGGACGGAGGTCTTACGAGCAGTACTTC.